This entry lists 26 T cell receptor beta chains sequenced from one sample in a study of T cell responses to AZD1222 COVID-19 vaccine. Method: immunoSEQ multiplex PCR; TCRdb's copy keeps in-frame clones and lacks some. The table includes around 130,000 clones, about 91% detected once. The sequences come from peripheral blood, collected on day 0 of AZD1222 vaccination. Source of these receptors: an adult in good health.

This chain links TRBV5-1 with TRBJ1-1; unclear D gene. Trimming took off 3 bases at V and 1 base at J, with 13 bases between the two ends. Germline loops: CDR1 SGHRS, CDR2 YFSETQ. This CDR3 comprises 15 residues. CDR3 amino acids: CASSSGYEGNTEAFF. As DNA, the CDR3 is TGCGCCAGCAGCTCGGGTTATGAGGGGAACACTGAAGCTTTCTTT.

This chain uses TRBV7-9 with TRBJ2-3; tentatively, D is TRBD2 (5 bases). V lost 6 bases to trimming and J lost 6 bases, with 19 bases between them. Germline V lookup: CDR1 SEHNR, CDR2 FQNEAQ (reference sequence). The CDR3 runs 15 residues. CDR3 nucleotide sequence: TGTGCCAGCAGAGCCGGGAATCGCCCTCCCGATACGCAGTATTTT. Protein: CASRAGNRPPDTQYF.

The chain recombines TRBV29-1 with TRBJ2-3; 7 bases agree with TRBD1. The junction had 5 bases not matched to a gene; V was cut back by 1 base and J by 1 base. Germline V gene data show CDR1 as SQVTM and CDR2 as ANQGSEA. There are 15 residues in the CDR3. The CDR3 DNA reads as TGCAGCGTTGAAGGGACAGGTGGAGGCACAGATACGCAGTATTTT. Protein product: CSVEGTGGGTDTQYF.

The chain has TRBV4-1 and TRBJ2-2; 10 bases line up with TRBD2. Trimming took 0 bases from V and 4 from J; bases not matched to a gene: 2. The CDR3 sequence is 16 residues long. CDR1 and CDR2 (germline): MGHRA, YSYEKL. The CDR3 bases are TGCGCCAGCAGCCAAGAAATAGCGGGAGGCACCGGGGAGCTGTTTTTT. This sequence encodes CASSQEIAGGTGELFF.

This sequence joins TRBV7-8 and TRBJ2-2, with 9 bases matching TRBD1. Germline V gene data show CDR1 as SGHVS and CDR2 as FQNEAQ. This CDR3 region has 16 residues. Losses at the gene ends were 3 bases for V and 5 bases for J; bases not matched to a gene: 7. CDR3 in DNA: TGTGCCAGCAGCTTCACAGGGGGCGTGAATACCGGGGAGCTGTTTTTT. Protein: CASSFTGGVNTGELFF.

This clone was counted a single time. CDR3 protein: CASSLERTGTGNTIYF. The CDR3 DNA reads TGTGCCAGCAGCTTAGAAAGGACAGGGACTGGAAACACCATATATTTT. The chain has TRBV7-6 and TRBJ1-3; 8 bases align to TRBD1. The V and J ends lost 1 base and 2 bases, in that order; junction bases with no gene match: 4. The CDR3 length is 16 residues. Germline CDR1 and CDR2: SGHVS and FNYEAQ.

The CDR3 DNA follows: TGTGCCAGCAGCCCCCACTCCGCCGAGCAGTACTTC. Amino acid sequence: CASSPHSAEQYF. The rearrangement uses TRBV14 and TRBJ2-7; D is uncertain. The V end lost 4 bases, the J end lost 6 bases, and 10 bases lay between the germline ends. Germline V gene data show CDR1 as SGHDN and CDR2 as FVKESK. The CDR3 spans 12 residues.

The J gene is TRBJ2-2, the V gene TRBV27; 12 bases line up with TRBD2. This CDR3 is built from 14 residues. Germline V gene lookup returns CDR1 MNHEY and CDR2 SMNVEV (reference sequence). Unmatched junction bases numbered 5, after V lost 8 bases and J lost 7 bases. The CDR3 protein is CASSLAGGDGELFF. CDR3 DNA: TGTGCCAGCTCGCTAGCGGGGGGGGACGGGGAGCTGTTTTTT.

This rearrangement joins TRBV9 to TRBJ2-1; TRBD2 aligns across 12 bases. CDR1 and CDR2 (germline): SGDLS, YYNGEE. This CDR3 is built from 18 residues. V dropped 4 bases and J dropped 0; count of bases not matched to a gene: 8. CDR3 nucleotides: TGTGCCAGCAGCCCTGGACTAGCGGGGCCGAGCTCCTACAATGAGCAGTTCTTC. Protein: CASSPGLAGPSSYNEQFF.

The chain combines TRBV27 with TRBJ2-1; D is perhaps TRBD2 (6 bases). Looked up from germline, CDR1 is MNHEY and CDR2 is SMNVEV (reference sequence). This CDR3 comprises 16 residues. V shed 3 bases and J shed 4 bases, with 16 bases lying between them. Here the CDR3 DNA reads TGTGCCAGCAGTTTTTCCGGGACTTACCGTTACAATGAGCAGTTCTTC. Translated, it gives CASSFSGTYRYNEQFF.

This clone has more than one count but fewer than ten. The sample carries other DNA sequences with the same CDR3. The chain combines TRBV5-1 with TRBJ2-7, with a weak D call TRBD2 (5 bases). The V gene lost 0 bases and the J gene lost 1 base, with 8 bases spanning the gap. The CDR3 is 14 amino acids. CDR1 is SGHRS, CDR2 YFSETQ, per germline. The CDR3 bases are TGCGCCAGCAGCTTGGGAGGGAGTTCCTACGAGCAGTACTTC. It specifies CASSLGGSSYEQYF.

CDR3 DNA sequence: TGTGCCACGTCACAGGCCCTGAACACTGAAGCTTTCTTT. This codes for CATSQALNTEAFF. This rearrangement joins TRBV10-3 to TRBJ1-1; TRBD1 might be the D (5 bases). This CDR3 region has 13 residues. Trimming removed 10 bases from V and 0 bases from J, with 12 bases in between. In germline, CDR1 is ENHRY, CDR2 SYGVKD.

This clone has only a few counts. The chain recombines TRBV7-9 with TRBJ2-7; no definite D call. Trimming removed 5 bases at V and 6 bases at J, with 14 bases between. CDR3 size: 13 residues. Per the germline V gene, CDR1 is SEHNR and CDR2 is FQNEAQ (reference sequence). DNA of the CDR3: TGTGCCAGCAGCATAGGAATTGGCGGCGAGCAGTACTTC. This gives the protein CASSIGIGGEQYF.

This clone is a singleton in its sample. The gene calls are TRBV5-1 and TRBJ2-3; TRBD1 aligns across 7 bases. The V segment lost 0 bases and the J segment 4 bases; nucleotides outside the gene matches: 14. The CDR3 is 18 amino acids. CDR1 is SGHRS and CDR2 is YFSETQ in the germline V gene. CDR3 in amino acids: CASSLAYRAGTEADTQYF. The CDR3 coding sequence is TGCGCCAGCAGCTTGGCCTATAGGGCCGGGACAGAAGCAGATACGCAGTATTTT.

The chain recombines TRBV10-3 with TRBJ1-2; D is undetermined. Germline V gene data show CDR1 as ENHRY and CDR2 as SYGVKD. There are 13 residues in the CDR3. Trimming cost V 10 bases and J 3 bases, with 15 bases left between them. CDR3 sequence reads: CASRRVTDYGYTF. CDR3 nucleotides: TGTGCCAGCCGTAGGGTGACTGACTATGGCTACACCTTC.

J is TRBJ1-6 and V is TRBV10-3; 9 positions agree with TRBD1. Germline CDR1 and CDR2: ENHRY and SYGVKD. This CDR3 region has 13 residues. The ends lost 10 bases at V and 9 bases at J; junction bases unmatched: 7. CDR3 loop: CATGQGKSSPLHF. DNA of the CDR3: TGTGCCACCGGACAGGGGAAAAGTTCACCCCTCCACTTT.

The chain recombines TRBV11-2 with TRBJ2-1, with 11 positions matching TRBD2. In germline, CDR1 is SGHAT, CDR2 FQNNGV. V lost 4 bases and J lost 10; bases outside the gene matches: 18. The CDR3 consists of 18 residues. CDR3 loop: CASSSTSTSGMPGGEQFF. The CDR3 DNA follows: TGTGCCAGCAGCTCGACGTCGACTAGCGGGATGCCGGGGGGAGAGCAGTTCTTC.

The genes are TRBV4-3 and TRBJ2-2, with 9 bases lining up with TRBD2. The junction had 12 bases not matched to a gene; V was cut back by 0 bases and J by 7 bases. Germline CDR1 LGHNA, CDR2 YSLEER. CDR3 length equals 18 residues. Here the CDR3 reads CASSQEDLAGLPLGELFF. Here the CDR3 DNA reads TGCGCCAGCAGCCAAGAGGACCTAGCGGGATTACCACTCGGGGAGCTGTTTTTT.

The CDR3 coding sequence is TGTGCCAGCAGCTCCCTAGGGCAGGGAAAGACTGAAGCTTTCTTT. Its protein is CASSSLGQGKTEAFF. V gene TRBV6-6 combines with J gene TRBJ1-1; D is possibly TRBD1 (5 bases). Germline-derived CDR1 and CDR2 are MNHNY and SVGAGI (reference sequence). CDR3 length: 15 amino acids. The V gene lost 6 bases and the J gene lost 5 bases, with 19 bases spanning the gap.

The chain joins TRBV28 to TRBJ2-5, with a possible D match to TRBD1 (6 bases). The CDR3 length is 14 residues. V was trimmed by 6 bases and J by 0 bases, leaving 11 bases between them. Germline V CDR1 and CDR2: MDHEN, SYDVKM. CDR3 residues: CASRGHRNQETQYF. The DNA of the CDR3 is TGTGCCAGCAGGGGACACAGGAACCAAGAGACCCAGTACTTC.

This sequence joins TRBV6-2 or TRBV6-3 and TRBJ1-2; a weak D match, TRBD1 (6 bases). Trimming removed 2 bases from V and 8 bases from J, with 12 bases in between. The V gene's germline CDR1 is MNHEY and CDR2 SVGEGT. The CDR3 has 13 amino acids. As DNA, the CDR3 is TGTGCCAGCAGTTACAGGGGGGACACAGGCTACACCTTC. This translates into CASSYRGDTGYTF.

The CDR3 is CASSTGFGNTIYF. DNA for the CDR3: TGTGCCAGCAGCACAGGGTTTGGAAACACCATATATTTT. V usage is TRBV14 and J usage is TRBJ1-3, with D possibly being TRBD1 (6 bases). The CDR3 is 13 residues long. V lost 5 bases to trimming and J lost 3 bases, with 8 bases between them. In germline, CDR1 is SGHDN, CDR2 FVKESK.

The gene calls are TRBV7-6 and TRBJ2-7, with D perhaps matching TRBD2 (6 bases). The germline V gene encodes CDR1 SGHVS and CDR2 FNYEAQ. The length of the CDR3 is 16 residues. The V end was cut by 0 bases, the J end by 1 base, with 13 bases between. CDR3 DNA sequence: TGTGCCAGCAGCTTAGCCGGGAGCCGGGGATCCTACGAGCAGTACTTC. Translated: CASSLAGSRGSYEQYF.

The chain employs TRBV11-3 and TRBJ2-3, with D perhaps matching TRBD2 (6 bases). From germline, CDR1 is SGHNT and CDR2 YENEEA. The V gene lost 1 base and the J gene lost 2 bases, with 10 bases spanning the gap. CDR3 length: 15 residues. CDR3 in DNA: TGTGCCAGCAGCTTAGCGGGCGGGAACACAGATACGCAGTATTTT. Amino acid sequence: CASSLAGGNTDTQYF.

The CDR3 coding sequence is TGTGCCAGCAGTGAAGCGCCAGAGGGGAGAACAGATACGCAGTATTTT. This translates into CASSEAPEGRTDTQYF. This chain links TRBV2 with TRBJ2-3; D tentatively reads TRBD1 or TRBD2 (5 bases each). Looked up from germline, CDR1 is SNHLY and CDR2 is FYNNEI. Trimming shortened V by 0 bases and J by 3 bases, and 13 bases separated the two germline ends. The CDR3 runs to 16 residues.

The chain links TRBV28 to TRBJ1-2; no firm D call. CDR1 is MDHEN, CDR2 SYDVKM, per germline. The ends were cut back, 5 bases at V and 1 base at J, with 17 bases in the middle. The CDR3 covers 16 residues. CDR3 coding DNA: TGTGCCAGCAGTACCCCTCCCCCAGAATTTAACTATGGCTACACCTTC. This encodes CASSTPPPEFNYGYTF.